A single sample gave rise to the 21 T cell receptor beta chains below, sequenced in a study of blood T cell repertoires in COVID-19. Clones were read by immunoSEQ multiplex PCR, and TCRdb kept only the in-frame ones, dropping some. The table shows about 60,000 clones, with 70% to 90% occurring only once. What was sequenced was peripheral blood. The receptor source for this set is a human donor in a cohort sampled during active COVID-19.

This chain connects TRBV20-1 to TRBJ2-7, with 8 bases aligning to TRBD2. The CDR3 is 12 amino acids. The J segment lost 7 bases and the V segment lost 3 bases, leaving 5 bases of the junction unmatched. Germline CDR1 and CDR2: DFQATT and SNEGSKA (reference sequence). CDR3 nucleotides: TGCAGTGCTAGTGGTAGCGGGGCGGAGCAGTACTTC. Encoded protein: CSASGSGAEQYF.

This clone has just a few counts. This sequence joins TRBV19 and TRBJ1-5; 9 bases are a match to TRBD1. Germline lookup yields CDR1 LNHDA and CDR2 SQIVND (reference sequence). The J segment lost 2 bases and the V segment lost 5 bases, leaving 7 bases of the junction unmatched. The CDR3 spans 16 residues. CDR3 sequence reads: CASSSTGGEGNQPQHF. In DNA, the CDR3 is TGTGCCAGTAGTTCCACAGGGGGCGAGGGCAATCAGCCCCAGCATTTT.

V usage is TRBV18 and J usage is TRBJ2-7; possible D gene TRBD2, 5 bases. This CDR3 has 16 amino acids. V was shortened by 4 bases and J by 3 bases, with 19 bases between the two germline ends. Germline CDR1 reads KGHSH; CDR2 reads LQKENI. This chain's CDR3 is CASSQNPGSKGYEQYF. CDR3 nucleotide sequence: TGTGCCAGCTCACAGAATCCGGGATCCAAGGGCTACGAGCAGTACTTC.

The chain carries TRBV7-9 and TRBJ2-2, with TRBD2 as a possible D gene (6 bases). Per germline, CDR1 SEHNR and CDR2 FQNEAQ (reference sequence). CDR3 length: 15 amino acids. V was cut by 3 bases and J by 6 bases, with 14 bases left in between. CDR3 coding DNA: TGTGCCAGCAGCTTGACTAGTAGTGTGCCCGGGGAGCTGTTTTTT. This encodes CASSLTSSVPGELFF.

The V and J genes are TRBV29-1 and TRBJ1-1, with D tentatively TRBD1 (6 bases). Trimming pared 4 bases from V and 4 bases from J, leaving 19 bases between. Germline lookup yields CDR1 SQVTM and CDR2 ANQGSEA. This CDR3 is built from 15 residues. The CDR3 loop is CSVGAEQGVFTEAFF. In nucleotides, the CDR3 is TGCAGCGTTGGGGCCGAACAGGGTGTATTCACTGAAGCTTTCTTT.

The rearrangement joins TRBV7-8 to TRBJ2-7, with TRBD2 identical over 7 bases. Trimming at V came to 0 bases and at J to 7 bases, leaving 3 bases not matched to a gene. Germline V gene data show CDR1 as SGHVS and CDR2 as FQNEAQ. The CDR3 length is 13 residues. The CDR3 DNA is TGTGCCAGCAGCTTAGCGCGGGGGAGGGAGCAGTACTTC. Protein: CASSLARGREQYF.

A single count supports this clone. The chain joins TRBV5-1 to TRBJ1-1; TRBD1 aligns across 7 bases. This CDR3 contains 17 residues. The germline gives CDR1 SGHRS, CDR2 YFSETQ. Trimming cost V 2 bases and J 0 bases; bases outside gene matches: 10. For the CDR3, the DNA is TGCGCCAGCAGCTTAGAGGGGGCTTCGGACCTGAACACTGAAGCTTTCTTT. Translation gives CASSLEGASDLNTEAFF.

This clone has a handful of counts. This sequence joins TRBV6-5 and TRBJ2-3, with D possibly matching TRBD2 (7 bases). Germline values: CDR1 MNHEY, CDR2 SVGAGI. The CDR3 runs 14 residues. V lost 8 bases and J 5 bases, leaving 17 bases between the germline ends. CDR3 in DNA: TGTGCCAGCCAAGTGGGGGGGCCAGGAGATACGCAGTATTTT. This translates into CASQVGGPGDTQYF.

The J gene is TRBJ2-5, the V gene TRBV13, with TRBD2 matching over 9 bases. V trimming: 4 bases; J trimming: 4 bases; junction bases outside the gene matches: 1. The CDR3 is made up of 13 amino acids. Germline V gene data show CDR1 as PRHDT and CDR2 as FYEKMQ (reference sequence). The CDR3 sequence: CASSSTSGETQYF. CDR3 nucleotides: TGTGCCAGCAGCTCGACTAGCGGAGAGACCCAGTACTTC. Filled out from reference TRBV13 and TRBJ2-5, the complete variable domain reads AAGVIQSPRHLIKEKRETATLKCYPIPRHDTVYWYQQGPGQDPQFLISFYEKMQSDKGSIPDRFSAQQFSDYHSELNMSSLELGDSALYFCASSSTSGETQYFGPGTRLLVL.

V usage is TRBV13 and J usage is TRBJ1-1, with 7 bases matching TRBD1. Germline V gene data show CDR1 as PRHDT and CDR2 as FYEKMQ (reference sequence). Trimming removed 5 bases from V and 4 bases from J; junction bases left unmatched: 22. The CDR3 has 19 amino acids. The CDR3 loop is CASSPVSYWAGGMSTEAFF. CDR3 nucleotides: TGTGCCAGCAGCCCCGTAAGCTATTGGGCAGGGGGGATGAGCACTGAAGCTTTCTTT.

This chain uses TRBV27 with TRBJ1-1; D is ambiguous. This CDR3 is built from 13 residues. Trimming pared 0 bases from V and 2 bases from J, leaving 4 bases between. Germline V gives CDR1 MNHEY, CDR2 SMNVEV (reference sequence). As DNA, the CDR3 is TGTGCCAGCAGTTTATCCCGTAACACTGAAGCTTTCTTT. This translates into CASSLSRNTEAFF.

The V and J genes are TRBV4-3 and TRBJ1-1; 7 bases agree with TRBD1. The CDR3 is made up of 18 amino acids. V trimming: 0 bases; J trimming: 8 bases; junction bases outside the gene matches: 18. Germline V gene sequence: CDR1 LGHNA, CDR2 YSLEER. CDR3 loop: CASSQDGRTGHPPGEAFF. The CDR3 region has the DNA TGCGCCAGCAGCCAAGACGGGCGGACAGGCCACCCCCCCGGGGAAGCTTTCTTT.

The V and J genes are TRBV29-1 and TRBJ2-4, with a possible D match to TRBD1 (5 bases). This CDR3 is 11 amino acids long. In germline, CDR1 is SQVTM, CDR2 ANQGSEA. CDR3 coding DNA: TGCTGCAGACAGGCCAAAAACATTCAGTACTTC. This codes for CCRQAKNIQYF.

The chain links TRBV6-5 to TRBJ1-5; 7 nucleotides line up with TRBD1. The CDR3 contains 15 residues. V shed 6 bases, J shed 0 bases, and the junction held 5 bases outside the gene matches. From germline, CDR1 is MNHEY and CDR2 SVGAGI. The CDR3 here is CASRFQGDSNQPQHF. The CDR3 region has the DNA TGTGCCAGCAGGTTTCAGGGGGATAGCAATCAGCCCCAGCATTTT.

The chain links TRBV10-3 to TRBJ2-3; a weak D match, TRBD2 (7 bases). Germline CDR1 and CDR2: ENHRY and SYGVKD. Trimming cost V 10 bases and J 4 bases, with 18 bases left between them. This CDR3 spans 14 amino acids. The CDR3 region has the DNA TGTGCCACCCGCTGGGGGGGGGCCGCAGATACGCAGTATTTT. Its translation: CATRWGGAADTQYF.

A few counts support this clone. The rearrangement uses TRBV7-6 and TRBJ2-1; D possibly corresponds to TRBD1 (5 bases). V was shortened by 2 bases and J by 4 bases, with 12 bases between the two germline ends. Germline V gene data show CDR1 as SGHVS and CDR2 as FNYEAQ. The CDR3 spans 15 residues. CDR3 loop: CASSLNSQGYNEQFF. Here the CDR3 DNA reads TGTGCCAGCAGCTTAAATAGCCAGGGATACAATGAGCAGTTCTTC.

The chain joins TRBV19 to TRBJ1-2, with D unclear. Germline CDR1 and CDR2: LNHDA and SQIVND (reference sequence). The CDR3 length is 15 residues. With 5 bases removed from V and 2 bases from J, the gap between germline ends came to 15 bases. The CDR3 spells CASSWAREANYGYTF. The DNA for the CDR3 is TGTGCCAGTAGTTGGGCCCGGGAGGCGAACTATGGCTACACCTTC.

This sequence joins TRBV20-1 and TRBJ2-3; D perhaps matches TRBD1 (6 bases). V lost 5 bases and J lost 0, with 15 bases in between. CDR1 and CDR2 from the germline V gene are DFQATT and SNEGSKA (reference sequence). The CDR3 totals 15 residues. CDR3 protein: CSARVGAASTDTQYF. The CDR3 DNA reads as TGCAGTGCTCGTGTGGGGGCCGCCAGCACAGATACGCAGTATTTT.

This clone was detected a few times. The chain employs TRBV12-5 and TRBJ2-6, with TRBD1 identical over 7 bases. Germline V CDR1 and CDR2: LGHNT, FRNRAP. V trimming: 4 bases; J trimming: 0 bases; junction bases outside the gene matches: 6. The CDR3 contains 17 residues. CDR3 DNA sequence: TGTGCTAGTGGTTCGGGACAGCCTTACTCTGGGGCCAACGTCCTGACTTTC. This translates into CASGSGQPYSGANVLTF. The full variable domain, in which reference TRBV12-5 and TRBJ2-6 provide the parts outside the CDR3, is DARVTQTPRHKVTEMGQEVTMRCQPILGHNTVFWYRQTMMQGLELLAYFRNRAPLDDSGMPKDRFSAEMPDATLATLKIQPSEPRDSAVYFCASGSGQPYSGANVLTFGAGSRLTVL.

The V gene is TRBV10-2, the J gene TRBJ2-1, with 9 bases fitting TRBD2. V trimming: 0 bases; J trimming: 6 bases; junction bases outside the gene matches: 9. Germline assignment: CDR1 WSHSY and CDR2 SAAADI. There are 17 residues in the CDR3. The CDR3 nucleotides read TGCGCCAGCAGTGAGTCGGGTAGCGGGGGATGGGGCAATGAGCAGTTCTTC. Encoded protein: CASSESGSGGWGNEQFF.

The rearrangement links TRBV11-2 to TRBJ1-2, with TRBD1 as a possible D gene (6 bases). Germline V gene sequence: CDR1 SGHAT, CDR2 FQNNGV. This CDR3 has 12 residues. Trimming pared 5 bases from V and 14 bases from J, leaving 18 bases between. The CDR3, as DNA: TGTGCCAGCAGCCCAGGGGCCGGTGGTAAGACCTTC. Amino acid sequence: CASSPGAGGKTF. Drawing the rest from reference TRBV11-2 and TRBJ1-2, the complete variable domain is EAGVAQSPRYKIIEKRQSVAFWCNPISGHATLYWYQQILGQGPKLLIQFQNNGVVDDSQLPKDRFSAERLKGVDSTLKIQPAKLEDSAVYLCASSPGAGGKTFGSGTRLTVV.